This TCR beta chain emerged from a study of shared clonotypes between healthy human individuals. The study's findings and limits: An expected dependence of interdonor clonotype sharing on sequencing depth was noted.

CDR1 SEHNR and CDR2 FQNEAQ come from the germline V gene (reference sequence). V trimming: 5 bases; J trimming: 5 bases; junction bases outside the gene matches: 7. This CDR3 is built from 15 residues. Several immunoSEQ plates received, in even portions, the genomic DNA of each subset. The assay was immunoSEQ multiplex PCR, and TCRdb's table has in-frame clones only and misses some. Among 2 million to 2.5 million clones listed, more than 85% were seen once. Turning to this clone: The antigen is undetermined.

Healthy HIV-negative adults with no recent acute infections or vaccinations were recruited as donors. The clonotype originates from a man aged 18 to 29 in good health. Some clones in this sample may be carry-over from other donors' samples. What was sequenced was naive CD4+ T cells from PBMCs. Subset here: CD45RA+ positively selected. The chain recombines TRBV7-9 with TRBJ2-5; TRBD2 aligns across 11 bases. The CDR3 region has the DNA TGTGCCAGCAGCACCACTAGCGGGAGTGGGGAGACCCAGTACTTC. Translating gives CASSTTSGSGETQYF.